A selection of T cell receptor beta chains follows, all from one sample in a study of T cell responses to AZD1222 COVID-19 vaccine. The method was immunoSEQ multiplex PCR; TCRdb's version includes in-frame clones alone and lacks a portion of them. The table includes over 120,000 clones, nearly 95% detected once. The specimen was peripheral blood, collected 28 days after the second AZD1222 dose. The receptors originated from an adult who received the AZD1222 COVID-19 vaccine. Both conserved end residues are part of each CDR3. The order of the fields is V gene, J gene, D gene, CDR3 DNA, CDR3 protein. The D gene is left open where the match is weak.

V gene: TRBV12-3/TRBV12-4
J gene: TRBJ1-2
D gene: -
CDR3 DNA: TGTGCCAGCAGTACCGGACAGAGCTACACCTTC
CDR3 protein: CASSTGQSYTF

V gene: TRBV28
J gene: TRBJ1-2
D gene: -
CDR3 DNA: TGTGCCAGCTCCGTGGGTGGGGACAACTATGGCTACACCTTC
CDR3 protein: CASSVGGDNYGYTF

V gene: TRBV6-5
J gene: TRBJ1-2
D gene: -
CDR3 DNA: TGTGCCAGCAGTTACTCGCCCGGATCGGGATATGGCTACACCTTC
CDR3 protein: CASSYSPGSGYGYTF

V gene: TRBV7-2
J gene: TRBJ2-3
D gene: -
CDR3 DNA: TGTGCCAGCAGCTTCCATGTACGGTCCACAGATACGCAGTATTTT
CDR3 protein: CASSFHVRSTDTQYF

V gene: TRBV6-5
J gene: TRBJ1-2
D gene: -
CDR3 DNA: TGTGCCAGCAGTTACGGGACCGACTCTGGCTATGGCTACACCTTC
CDR3 protein: CASSYGTDSGYGYTF

V gene: TRBV27
J gene: TRBJ2-7
D gene: TRBD2
CDR3 DNA: TGTGCCAGCAGTTTAAGCGGGAGGGCCTACGAGCAGTACTTC
CDR3 protein: CASSLSGRAYEQYF

V gene: TRBV9
J gene: TRBJ2-3
D gene: TRBD2
CDR3 DNA: TGTGCCAGCAGCGCTAGCGGGAGGGGGGCAGATACGCAGTATTTT
CDR3 protein: CASSASGRGADTQYF

V gene: TRBV2
J gene: TRBJ1-4
D gene: -
CDR3 DNA: TGTGCCAGCAAACCAGAGACAACTAATGAAAAACTGTTTTTT
CDR3 protein: CASKPETTNEKLFF

V gene: TRBV2
J gene: TRBJ2-2
D gene: -
CDR3 DNA: TGTGCCAGCAGATGGACCGGGGAGCTGTTTTTT
CDR3 protein: CASRWTGELFF

V gene: TRBV7-2
J gene: TRBJ1-2
D gene: -
CDR3 DNA: TGTGCCAGCAGCCCAAGAATCGGCAACTATGGCTACACCTTC
CDR3 protein: CASSPRIGNYGYTF